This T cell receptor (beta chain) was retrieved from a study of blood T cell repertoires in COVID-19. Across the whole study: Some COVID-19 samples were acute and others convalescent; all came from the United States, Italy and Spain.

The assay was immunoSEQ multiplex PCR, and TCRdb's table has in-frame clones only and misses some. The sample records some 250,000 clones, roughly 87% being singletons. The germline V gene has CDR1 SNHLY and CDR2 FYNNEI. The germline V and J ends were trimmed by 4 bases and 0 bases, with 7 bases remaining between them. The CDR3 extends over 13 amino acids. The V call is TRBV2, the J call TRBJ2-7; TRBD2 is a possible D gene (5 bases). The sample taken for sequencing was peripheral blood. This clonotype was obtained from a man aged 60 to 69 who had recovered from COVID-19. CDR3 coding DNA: TGTGCCAGCAGTGCCGGGAACTCCTACGAGCAGTACGTC. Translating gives CASSAGNSYEQYV.